This TCR beta chain was profiled in a study of shared clonotypes between healthy human individuals. The data were produced by immunoSEQ multiplex PCR, yet TCRdb's version contains in-frame clones alone and is incomplete. This table has more than 2,000,000 clones, approximately 90% appearing once. Points from the study as a whole: Sampling was confined to blood; repertoires within tissues likely differ. The sharing of 4% to 5.5% of naive CD4 clonotypes was seen across a handful of donors.

In regard to this clone: The antigen is unknown.

Healthy HIV-negative adults with no recent acute infections or vaccinations were recruited as donors. This receptor was identified in a man between 18 and 29 years old in good health. Sequencing was done on a sample of naive CD4+ T cells sorted from blood. Stated subset: CD45RA+ positively selected.

CDR3 coding DNA: TGTGCCAGCAGTTTCCCAGTCGACCATGGCTACACCTTC. Translated, it gives CASSFPVDHGYTF. The chain links TRBV6-6 to TRBJ1-2; no reliable D call. V was clipped by 4 bases and J by 6 bases, with 12 bases between them. The CDR3 covers 13 residues. Germline CDR1 and CDR2: MNHNY and SVGAGI (reference sequence).